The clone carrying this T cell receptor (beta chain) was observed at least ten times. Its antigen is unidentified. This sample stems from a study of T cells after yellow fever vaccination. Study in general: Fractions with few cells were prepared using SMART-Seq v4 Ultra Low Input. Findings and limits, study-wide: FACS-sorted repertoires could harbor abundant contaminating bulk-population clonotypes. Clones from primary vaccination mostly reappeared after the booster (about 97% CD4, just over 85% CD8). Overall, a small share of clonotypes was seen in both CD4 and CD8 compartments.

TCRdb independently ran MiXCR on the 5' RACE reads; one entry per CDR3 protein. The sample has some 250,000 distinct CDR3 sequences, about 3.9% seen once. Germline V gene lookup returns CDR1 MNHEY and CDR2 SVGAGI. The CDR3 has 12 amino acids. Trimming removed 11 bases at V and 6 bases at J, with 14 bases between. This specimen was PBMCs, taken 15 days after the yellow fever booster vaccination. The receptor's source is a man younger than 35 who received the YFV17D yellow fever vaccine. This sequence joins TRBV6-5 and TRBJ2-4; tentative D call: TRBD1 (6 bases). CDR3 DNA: TGTGCCGCCCGGACAGTCGGAAACATTCAGTACTTC. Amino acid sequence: CAARTVGNIQYF.